Listed below are T cell receptor beta chains from one sample, sequenced in a study of blood T cell repertoires in COVID-19. The table came from immunoSEQ multiplex PCR; TCRdb's copy has only in-frame clones and leaves some out. Here the sample spans more than 85,000 clones, nearly 90% being singletons. Input material: peripheral blood. The receptors were sampled from a man in his forties or fifties with active COVID-19. The CDR3 runs from the conserved cysteine through the conserved F or W.

v_call | cdr3_aa
TRBV18 | CASSPRPPGPADTGELFF
TRBV30 | CAWAGAGGQVDTQYF
TRBV3-1/TRBV3-2 | CASSQESLAGARTDTQYF
TRBV4-3 | CASSQGAGGPSYNEQFF
TRBV5-5 | CASSLVRRGPYNEQFF
TRBV15 | CATSEIAGSTDTQYF
TRBV10-3 | CAGTDGASSYGYTF
TRBV3-1/TRBV3-2 | CASSQARQGGNTIYF
TRBV19 | CASSPAGGAYNEQFF
TRBV5-1 | CASSWGDRGNEKLFF
TRBV7-3 | CASSPQGSYNEQFF
TRBV4-1 | CASSQASTYEQYF
TRBV2 | CASSGLADTQYF
TRBV7-9 | CASARGEKLFF
TRBV15 | CATSTRTSGDMGETQYF
TRBV4-1 | CASSQNAGGGNQPQHF
TRBV2 | CASWLGQFNTGELFF
TRBV30 | CAWSSTGELFF
TRBV5-1 | CASSLARISGGLIYNEQFF
TRBV29-1 | CSGGEGNRETQYF
TRBV5-4 | CASSSQGSREAFF
TRBV6-1 | CASSELGQGVSPLHF
TRBV2 | CASSQTGLPHYGYTF
TRBV20-1 | CSASWLAGGPYRTDTQYF
TRBV12-5 | CASGSFPEVQYF
TRBV5-1 | CASSLAAGANYGYTF
TRBV7-8 | CASSSLAGGPDTQYF
TRBV2 | CAIKPDRDYNEQFF
TRBV6-5 | CASSYDRRGEQFF
TRBV9 | CASSVGGGRLLAGELFF
TRBV3-1/TRBV3-2 | CASSHRRALNEQYF
TRBV4-3 | CASSQDLAGIRSGYTF
TRBV6-5 | CASSPRRVASPLHF
TRBV19 | CASSTDYRPGQPQHF
TRBV6-4 | CASSPGVAGEQFF
TRBV5-8 | CASSLEGARDETQYF
TRBV19 | CASTPPGGWGTEAFF
TRBV11-3 | CASSWGGNTEAFF
TRBV5-5 | CASSFRQATDTQYF
TRBV7-8 | CASSLSSGGSEQYF
TRBV4-1 | CASSQGQGVDEQFF